Reported below is one T cell receptor (beta chain). Trimming cost V 7 bases and J 6 bases; bases outside gene matches: 11. The CDR3 is 15 residues long. Germline loops: CDR1 WNHNN, CDR2 SYGVQD (reference sequence). The sample originates from a study of control samples from healthy donors and cancer patients. The method was immunoSEQ multiplex PCR; TCRdb's version includes in-frame clones alone and lacks a portion of them. The data contain about 53,000 clones, approximately 90% of them seen just once; the ten biggest clones take up over 12%. Material: PBMCs. The chain recombines TRBV10-1 with TRBJ2-2, with 7 positions matching TRBD1. This TCR was recovered from a man between 60 and 75 years old with head and neck cancer. The CDR3 sequence: CASITDRDISGELFF. For the CDR3, the DNA is TGCGCCAGCATAACCGACAGGGATATCTCCGGGGAGCTGTTTTTT.